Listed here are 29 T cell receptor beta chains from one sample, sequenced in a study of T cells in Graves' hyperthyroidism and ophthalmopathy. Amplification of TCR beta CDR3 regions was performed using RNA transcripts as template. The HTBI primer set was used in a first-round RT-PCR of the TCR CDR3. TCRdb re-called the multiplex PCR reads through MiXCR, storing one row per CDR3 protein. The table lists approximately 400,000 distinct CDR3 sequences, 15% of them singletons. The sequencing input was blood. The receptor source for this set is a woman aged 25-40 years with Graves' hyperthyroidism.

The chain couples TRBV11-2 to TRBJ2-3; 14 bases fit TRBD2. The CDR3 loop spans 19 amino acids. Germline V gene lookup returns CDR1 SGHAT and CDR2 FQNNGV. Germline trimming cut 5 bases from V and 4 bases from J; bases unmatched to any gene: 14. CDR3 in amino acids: CASSQGGTSGRSDADTQYF. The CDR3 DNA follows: TGTGCCAGCAGCCAGGGGGGGACTAGCGGGAGAAGTGACGCAGATACGCAGTATTTT.

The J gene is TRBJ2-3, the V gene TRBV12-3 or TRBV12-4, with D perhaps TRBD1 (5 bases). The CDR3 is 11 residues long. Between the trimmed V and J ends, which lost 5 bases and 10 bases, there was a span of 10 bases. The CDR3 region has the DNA TGTGCCAGCAGTACGACAGTCGCGCAGTATTTT. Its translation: CASSTTVAQYF.

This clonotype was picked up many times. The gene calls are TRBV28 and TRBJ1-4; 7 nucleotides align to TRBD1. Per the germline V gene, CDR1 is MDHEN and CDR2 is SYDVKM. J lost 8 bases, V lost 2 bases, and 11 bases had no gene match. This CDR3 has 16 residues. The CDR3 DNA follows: TGTGCCAGCAGTTTAATCGGGGGGACAGATACAGAAAAACTGTTTTTT. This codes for CASSLIGGTDTEKLFF.

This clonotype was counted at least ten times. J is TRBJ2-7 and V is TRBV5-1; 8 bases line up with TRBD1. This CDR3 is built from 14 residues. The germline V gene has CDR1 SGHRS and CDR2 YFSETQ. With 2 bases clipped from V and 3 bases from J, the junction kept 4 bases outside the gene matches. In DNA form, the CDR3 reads TGCGCCAGCAGCTTAGGGACAGGCCACTACGAGCAGTACTTC. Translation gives CASSLGTGHYEQYF.

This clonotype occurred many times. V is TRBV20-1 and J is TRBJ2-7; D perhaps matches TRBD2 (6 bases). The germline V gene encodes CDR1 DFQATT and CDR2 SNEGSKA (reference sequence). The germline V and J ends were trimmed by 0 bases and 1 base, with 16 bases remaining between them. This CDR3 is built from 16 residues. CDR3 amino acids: CSARDIGGRISYEQYF. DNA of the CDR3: TGCAGTGCTAGAGATATCGGGGGACGGATATCCTACGAGCAGTACTTC.

The CDR3 loop is CASSTRDGSYNEQFF. The CDR3 coding sequence is TGTGCCAGCAGCACCCGGGACGGGTCCTACAATGAGCAGTTCTTC. This rearrangement joins TRBV28 to TRBJ2-1; D may correspond to TRBD1 or TRBD2 (5 bases each). V gave up 6 bases and J gave up 1 base, with 13 bases separating them. The germline gives CDR1 MDHEN, CDR2 SYDVKM. This CDR3 region has 15 residues.

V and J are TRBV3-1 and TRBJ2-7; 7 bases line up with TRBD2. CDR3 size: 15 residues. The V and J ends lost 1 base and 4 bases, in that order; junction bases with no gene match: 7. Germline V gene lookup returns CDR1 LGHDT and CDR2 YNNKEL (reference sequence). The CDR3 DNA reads TGTGCCAGCAGCCAAGGGGCGGGAGTAGGTTACGAGCAGTACTTC. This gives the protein CASSQGAGVGYEQYF.

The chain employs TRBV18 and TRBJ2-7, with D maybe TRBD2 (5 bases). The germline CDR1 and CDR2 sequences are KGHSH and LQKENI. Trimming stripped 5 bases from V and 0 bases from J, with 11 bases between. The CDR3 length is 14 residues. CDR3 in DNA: TGTGCCAGCTCAAGCGGACTCAACTCCTACGAGCAGTACTTC. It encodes CASSSGLNSYEQYF. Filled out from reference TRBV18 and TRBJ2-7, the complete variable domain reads NAGVMQNPRHLVRRRGQEARLRCSPMKGHSHVYWYRQLPEEGLKFMVYLQKENIIDESGMPKERFSAEFPKEGPSILRIQQVVRGDSAAYFCASSSGLNSYEQYFGPGTRLTVT.

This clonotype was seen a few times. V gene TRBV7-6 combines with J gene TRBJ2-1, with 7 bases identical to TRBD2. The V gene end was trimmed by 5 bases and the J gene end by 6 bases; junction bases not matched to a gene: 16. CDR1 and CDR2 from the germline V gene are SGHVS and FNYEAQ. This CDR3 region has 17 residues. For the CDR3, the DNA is TGTGCCAGCAGCCCCCCCCTCAGCGGGAAGGATCGCAATGAGCAGTTCTTC. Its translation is CASSPPLSGKDRNEQFF.

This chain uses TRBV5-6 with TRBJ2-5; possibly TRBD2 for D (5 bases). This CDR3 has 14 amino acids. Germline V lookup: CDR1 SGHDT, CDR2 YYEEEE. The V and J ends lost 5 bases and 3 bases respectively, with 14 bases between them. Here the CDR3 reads CASSSPSGEETQYF. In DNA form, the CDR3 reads TGTGCCAGCAGTTCCCCGTCCGGGGAAGAGACCCAGTACTTC. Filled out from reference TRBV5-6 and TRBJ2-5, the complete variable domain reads DAGVTQSPTHLIKTRGQQVTLRCSPKSGHDTVSWYQQALGQGPQFIFQYYEEEERQRGNFPDRFSGHQFPNYSSELNVNALLLGDSALYLCASSSPSGEETQYFGPGTRLLVL.

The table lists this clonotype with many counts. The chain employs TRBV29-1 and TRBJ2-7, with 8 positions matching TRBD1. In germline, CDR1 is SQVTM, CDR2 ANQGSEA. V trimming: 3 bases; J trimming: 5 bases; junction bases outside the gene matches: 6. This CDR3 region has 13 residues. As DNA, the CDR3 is TGCAGCGTTGATCTTCAGGGGGCAGACGAGCAGTACTTC. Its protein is CSVDLQGADEQYF.

The CDR3 DNA follows: TGTGCCAGCAGCATCGGGACAGGGGCCACCGGGGAGCTGTTTTTT. Amino acids: CASSIGTGATGELFF. The rearrangement joins TRBV7-2 to TRBJ2-2, with TRBD1 matching over 10 bases. CDR1 SGHTA and CDR2 FQGNSA come from the germline V gene. V lost 5 bases and J lost 4; bases outside the gene matches: 4. The CDR3 has 15 residues.

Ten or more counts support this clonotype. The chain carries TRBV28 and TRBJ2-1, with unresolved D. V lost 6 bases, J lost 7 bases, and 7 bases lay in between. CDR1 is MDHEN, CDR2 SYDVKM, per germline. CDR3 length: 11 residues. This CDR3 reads CASSRLNEQFF. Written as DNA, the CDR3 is TGTGCCAGCAGCAGACTTAATGAGCAGTTCTTC.

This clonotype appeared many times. The CDR3 region is CASSQDTASGYNEQFF. The CDR3 nucleotides are TGTGCCAGCAGCCAAGATACGGCTAGCGGTTACAATGAGCAGTTCTTC. The chain combines TRBV3-1 with TRBJ2-1; TRBD2 aligns across 7 bases. Germline lookup yields CDR1 LGHDT and CDR2 YNNKEL (reference sequence). The CDR3 length is 16 residues. With 0 bases clipped from V and 4 bases from J, the junction kept 6 bases outside the gene matches.

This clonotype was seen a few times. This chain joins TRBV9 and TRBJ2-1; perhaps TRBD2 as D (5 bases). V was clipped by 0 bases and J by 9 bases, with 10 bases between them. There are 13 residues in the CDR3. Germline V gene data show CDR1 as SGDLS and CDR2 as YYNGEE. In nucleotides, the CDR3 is TGTGCCAGCAGCGTAGAGGAGAGGGTTGAGCAGTTCTTC. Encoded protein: CASSVEERVEQFF. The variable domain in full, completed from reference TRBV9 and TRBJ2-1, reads DSGVTQTPKHLITATGQRVTLRCSPRSGDLSVYWYQQSLDQGLQFLIQYYNGEERAKGNILERFSAQQFPDLHSELNLSSLELGDSALYFCASSVEERVEQFFGPGTRLTVL.

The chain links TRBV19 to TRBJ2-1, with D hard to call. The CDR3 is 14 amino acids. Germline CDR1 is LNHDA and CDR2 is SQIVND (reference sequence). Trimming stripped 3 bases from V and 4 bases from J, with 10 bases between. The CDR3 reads CASSMGGTYNEQFF. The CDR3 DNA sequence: TGTGCCAGTAGTATGGGCGGTACGTACAATGAGCAGTTCTTC.

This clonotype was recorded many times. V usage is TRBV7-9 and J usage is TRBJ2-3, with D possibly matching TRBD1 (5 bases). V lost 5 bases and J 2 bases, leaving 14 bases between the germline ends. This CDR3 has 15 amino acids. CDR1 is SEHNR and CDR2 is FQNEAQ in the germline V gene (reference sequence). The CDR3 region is CASSTSRQITDTQYF. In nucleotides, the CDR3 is TGTGCCAGCAGCACTTCCCGACAGATCACAGATACGCAGTATTTT.

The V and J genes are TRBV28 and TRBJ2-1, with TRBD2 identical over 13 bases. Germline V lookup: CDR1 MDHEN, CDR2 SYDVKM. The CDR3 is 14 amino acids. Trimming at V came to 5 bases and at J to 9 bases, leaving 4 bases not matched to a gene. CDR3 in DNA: TGTGCCAGCAGTCTCCGGACTAGCGGGAGTGAGCAGTTCTTC. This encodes CASSLRTSGSEQFF.

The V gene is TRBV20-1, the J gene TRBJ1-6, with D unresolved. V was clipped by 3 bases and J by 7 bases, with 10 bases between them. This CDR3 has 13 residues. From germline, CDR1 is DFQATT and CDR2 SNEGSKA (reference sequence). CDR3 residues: CSARDQLNSPLHF. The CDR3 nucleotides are TGCAGTGCTAGGGATCAGCTCAATTCACCCCTCCACTTT.

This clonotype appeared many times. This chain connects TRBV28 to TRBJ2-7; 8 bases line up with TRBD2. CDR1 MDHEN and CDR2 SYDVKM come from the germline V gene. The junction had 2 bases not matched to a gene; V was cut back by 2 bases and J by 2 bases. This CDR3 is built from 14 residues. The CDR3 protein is CASSLPGGPYEQYF. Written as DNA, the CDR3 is TGTGCCAGCAGTTTACCGGGAGGGCCCTACGAGCAGTACTTC.

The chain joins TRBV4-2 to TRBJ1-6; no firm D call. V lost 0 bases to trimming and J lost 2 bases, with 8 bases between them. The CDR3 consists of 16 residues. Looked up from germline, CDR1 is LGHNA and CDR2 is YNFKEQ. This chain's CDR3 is CASSQERWPYNSPLHF. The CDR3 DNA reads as TGTGCCAGCAGCCAAGAACGCTGGCCCTATAATTCACCCCTCCACTTT.

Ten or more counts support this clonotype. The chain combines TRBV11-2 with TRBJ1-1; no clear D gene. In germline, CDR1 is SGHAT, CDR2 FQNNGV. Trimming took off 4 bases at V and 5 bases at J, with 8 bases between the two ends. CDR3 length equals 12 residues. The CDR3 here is CASSWIGTEAFF. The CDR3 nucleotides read TGTGCCAGCAGCTGGATTGGAACTGAAGCTTTCTTT.

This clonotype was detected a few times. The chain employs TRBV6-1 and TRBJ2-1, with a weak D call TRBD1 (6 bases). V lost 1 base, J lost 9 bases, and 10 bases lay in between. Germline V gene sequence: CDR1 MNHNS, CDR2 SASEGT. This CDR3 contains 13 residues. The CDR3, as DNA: TGTGCCAGCAGTGAAGGGACAGCAGGTGAGCAGTTCTTC. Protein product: CASSEGTAGEQFF.

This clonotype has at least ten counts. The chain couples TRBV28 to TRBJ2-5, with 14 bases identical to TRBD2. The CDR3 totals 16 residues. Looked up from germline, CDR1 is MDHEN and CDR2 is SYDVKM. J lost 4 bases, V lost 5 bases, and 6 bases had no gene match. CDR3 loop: CASSPGLAGGPETQYF. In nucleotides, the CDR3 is TGTGCCAGCAGTCCTGGACTAGCGGGAGGTCCAGAGACCCAGTACTTC. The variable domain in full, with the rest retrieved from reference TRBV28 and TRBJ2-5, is DVKVTQSSRYLVKRTGEKVFLECVQDMDHENMFWYRQDPGLGLRLIYFSYDVKMKEKGDIPEGYSVSREKKERFSLILESASTNQTSMYLCASSPGLAGGPETQYFGPGTRLLVL.

The CDR3 region is CASSAAGAYNEQFF. The CDR3 DNA reads as TGTGCCAGCAGCGCCGCCGGGGCGTACAATGAGCAGTTCTTC. This rearrangement joins TRBV6-1 to TRBJ2-1, with D perhaps matching TRBD1 or TRBD2 (5 bases each). The CDR3 is made up of 14 amino acids. Germline V lookup: CDR1 MNHNS, CDR2 SASEGT. The V end was cut by 6 bases, the J end by 4 bases, with 13 bases between.

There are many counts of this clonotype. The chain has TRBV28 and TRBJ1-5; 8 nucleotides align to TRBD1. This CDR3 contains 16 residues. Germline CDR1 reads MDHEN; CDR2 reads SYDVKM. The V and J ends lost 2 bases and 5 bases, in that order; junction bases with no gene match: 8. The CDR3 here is CASSLIRQGTYQPQHF. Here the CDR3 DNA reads TGTGCCAGCAGTTTAATCAGACAGGGGACATATCAGCCCCAGCATTTT.

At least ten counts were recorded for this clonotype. DNA of the CDR3: TGTGCCAGCAGCTTAGCTCCCCCCCGCACAGATACGCAGTATTTT. Translating it yields CASSLAPPRTDTQYF. The chain employs TRBV11-2 and TRBJ2-3, with D hard to call. The CDR3 is 15 residues long. CDR1 is SGHAT and CDR2 is FQNNGV in the germline V gene. The V and J ends lost 1 base and 1 base respectively, with 9 bases between them.

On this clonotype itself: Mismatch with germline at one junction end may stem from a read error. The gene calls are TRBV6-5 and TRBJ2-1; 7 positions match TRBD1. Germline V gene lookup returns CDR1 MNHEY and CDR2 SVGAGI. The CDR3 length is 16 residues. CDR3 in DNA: TGTGCCGGCAGTTACACAAGGACAGGATCCTACAATGAGCAGTTCTTC. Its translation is CAGSYTRTGSYNEQFF.

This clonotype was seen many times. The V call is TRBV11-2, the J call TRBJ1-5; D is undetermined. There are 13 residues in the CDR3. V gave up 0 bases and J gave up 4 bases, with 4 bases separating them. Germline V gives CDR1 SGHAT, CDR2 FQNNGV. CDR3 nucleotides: TGTGCCAGCAGCTTAGAGTCGAATCAGCCCCAGCATTTT. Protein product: CASSLESNQPQHF.